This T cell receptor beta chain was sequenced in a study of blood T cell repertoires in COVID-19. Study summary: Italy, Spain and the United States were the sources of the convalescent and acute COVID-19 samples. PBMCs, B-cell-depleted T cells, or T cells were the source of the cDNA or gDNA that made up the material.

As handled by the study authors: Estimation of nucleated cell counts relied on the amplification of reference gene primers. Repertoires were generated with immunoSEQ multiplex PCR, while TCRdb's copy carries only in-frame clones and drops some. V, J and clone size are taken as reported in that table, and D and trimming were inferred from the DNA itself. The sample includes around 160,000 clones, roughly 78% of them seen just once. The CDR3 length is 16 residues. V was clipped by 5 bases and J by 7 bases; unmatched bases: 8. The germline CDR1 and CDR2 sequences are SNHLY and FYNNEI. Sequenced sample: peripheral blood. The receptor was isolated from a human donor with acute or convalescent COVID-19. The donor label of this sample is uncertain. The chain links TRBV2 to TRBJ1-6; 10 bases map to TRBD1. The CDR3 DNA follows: TGTGCCAGCAGTACGGACAGGGGGTCTCCCAATTCACCCCTCCACTTT. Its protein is CASSTDRGSPNSPLHF.